The next 2 T cell receptor beta chains were all read from a single sample in a study of memory CD4+ T cells and cytomegalovirus serostatus. Single viable CD3+CD4+CD8-CD45RO+ cells were sorted as the memory CD4+ T cells. Sequenced by immunoSEQ multiplex PCR; TCRdb stores in-frame clones only, minus some. Of over 65,000 clones listed, 80% are singletons. Sequencing used memory CD4+ T cells from blood. The receptors come from an adult in good health and CMV-seronegative.

The chain links TRBV5-8 to TRBJ1-2, with D perhaps TRBD1 (6 bases). V gave up 4 bases and J gave up 0 bases, with 7 bases separating them. Germline V gene data show CDR1 as SGHTS and CDR2 as YDEGEE. The CDR3 spans 13 residues. Written as DNA, the CDR3 is TGTGCCAGCAGCCACAGGGCTAACTATGGCTACACCTTC. The encoded protein is CASSHRANYGYTF.

The chain combines TRBV5-1 with TRBJ1-3; no definite D call. The CDR3 has 15 residues. V dropped 1 base and J dropped 0 bases, with 8 bases sitting between them. CDR1 is SGHRS, CDR2 YFSETQ, per germline. For the CDR3, the DNA is TGCGCCAGCAGCTTGCTACAGTCCTCTGGAAACACCATATATTTT. This sequence encodes CASSLLQSSGNTIYF.